This T cell receptor (beta chain) was identified in a study of blood T cell repertoires in COVID-19. Germline assignment: CDR1 DFQATT and CDR2 SNEGSKA (reference sequence). Trimming removed 3 bases from V and 0 bases from J, with 11 bases in between. CDR3 length: 14 residues. Measured with immunoSEQ multiplex PCR; TCRdb has only the in-frame clones, and not every one. The table records 200,000 to 250,000 clones, about nine tenths of them present only once. The receptor was isolated from an older woman with acute or convalescent COVID-19. The source material was peripheral blood. The chain has TRBV20-1 and TRBJ1-2; D ambiguous. CDR3 coding DNA: TGCAGTGCTAGTATTCAGGCGTCTAACTATGGCTACACCTTC. It is translated as CSASIQASNYGYTF.